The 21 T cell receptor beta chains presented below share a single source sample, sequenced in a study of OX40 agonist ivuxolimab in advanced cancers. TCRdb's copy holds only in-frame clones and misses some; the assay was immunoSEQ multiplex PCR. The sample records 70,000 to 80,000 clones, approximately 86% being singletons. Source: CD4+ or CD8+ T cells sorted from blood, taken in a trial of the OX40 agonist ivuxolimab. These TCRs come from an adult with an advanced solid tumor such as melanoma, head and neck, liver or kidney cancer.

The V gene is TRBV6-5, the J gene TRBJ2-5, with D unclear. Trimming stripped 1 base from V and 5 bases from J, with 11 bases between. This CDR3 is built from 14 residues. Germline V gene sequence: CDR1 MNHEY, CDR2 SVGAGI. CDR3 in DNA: TGTGCCAGCAGTTACTTGGCAGAAGATGAGACCCAGTACTTC. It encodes CASSYLAEDETQYF.

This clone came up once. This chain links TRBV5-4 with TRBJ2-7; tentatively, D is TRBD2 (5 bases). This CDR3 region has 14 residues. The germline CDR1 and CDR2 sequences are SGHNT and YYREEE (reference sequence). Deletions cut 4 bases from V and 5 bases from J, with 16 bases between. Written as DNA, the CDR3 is TGTGCCAGCAGCGTTTTTTGGGAGAGACACGAGCAGTACTTC. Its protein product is CASSVFWERHEQYF.

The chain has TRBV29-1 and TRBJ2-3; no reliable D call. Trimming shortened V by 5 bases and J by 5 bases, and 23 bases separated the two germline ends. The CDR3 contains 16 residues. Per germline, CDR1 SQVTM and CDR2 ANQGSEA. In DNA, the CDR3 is TGCAGCGTTTTTCCCGGGCTTCACCTTCCTTTAGATACGCAGTATTTT. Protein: CSVFPGLHLPLDTQYF.

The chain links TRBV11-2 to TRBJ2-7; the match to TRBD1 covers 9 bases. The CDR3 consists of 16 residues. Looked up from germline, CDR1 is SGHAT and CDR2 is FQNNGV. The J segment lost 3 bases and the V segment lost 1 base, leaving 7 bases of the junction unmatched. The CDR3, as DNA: TGTGCCAGCAGCTTAGGACCGGGACAGGGCGGCTACGAGCAGTACTTC. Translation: CASSLGPGQGGYEQYF.

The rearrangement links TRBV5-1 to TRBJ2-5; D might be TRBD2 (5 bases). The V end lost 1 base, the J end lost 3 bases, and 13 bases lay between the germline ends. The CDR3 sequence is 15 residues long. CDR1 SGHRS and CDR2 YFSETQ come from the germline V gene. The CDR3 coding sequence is TGCGCCAGCAGCTTGAACGTCGGAGGAGAAGAGACCCAGTACTTC. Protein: CASSLNVGGEETQYF. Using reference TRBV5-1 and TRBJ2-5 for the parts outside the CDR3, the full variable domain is KAGVTQTPRYLIKTRGQQVTLSCSPISGHRSVSWYQQTPGQGLQFLFEYFSETQRNKGNFPGRFSGRQFSNSRSEMNVSTLELGDSALYLCASSLNVGGEETQYFGPGTRLLVL.

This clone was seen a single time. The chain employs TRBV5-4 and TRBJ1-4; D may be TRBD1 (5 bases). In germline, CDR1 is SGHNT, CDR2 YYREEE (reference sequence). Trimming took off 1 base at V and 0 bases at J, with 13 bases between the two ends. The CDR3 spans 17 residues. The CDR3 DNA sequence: TGTGCCAGCAGCTTGCAGACAGCATTTGCAACTAATGAAAAACTGTTTTTT. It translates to CASSLQTAFATNEKLFF.

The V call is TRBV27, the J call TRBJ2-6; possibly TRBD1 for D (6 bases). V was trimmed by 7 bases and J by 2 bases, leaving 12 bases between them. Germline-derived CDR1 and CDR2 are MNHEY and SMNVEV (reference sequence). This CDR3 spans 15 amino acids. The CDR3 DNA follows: TGTGCCAGCAAGGGGGTTGATGCTGGGGCCAACGTCCTGACTTTC. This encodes CASKGVDAGANVLTF.

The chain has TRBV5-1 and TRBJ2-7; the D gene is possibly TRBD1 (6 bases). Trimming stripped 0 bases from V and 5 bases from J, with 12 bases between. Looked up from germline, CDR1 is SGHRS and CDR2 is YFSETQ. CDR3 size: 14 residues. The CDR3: CASSLAGQGNEQYF. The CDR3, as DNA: TGCGCCAGCAGCTTGGCCGGGCAGGGGAACGAGCAGTACTTC.

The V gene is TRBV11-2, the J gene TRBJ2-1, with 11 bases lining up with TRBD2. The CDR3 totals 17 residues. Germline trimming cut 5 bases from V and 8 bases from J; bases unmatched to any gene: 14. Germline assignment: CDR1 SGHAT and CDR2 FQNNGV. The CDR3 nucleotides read TGTGCCAGCAGCCCAATAGCGGGAGGGTGGAGTATCTATGAGCAGTTCTTC. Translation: CASSPIAGGWSIYEQFF.

Here the CDR3 DNA reads TGTGCCAGCAGCCGACCGGGACTAGCTTACAATGAGCAGTTCTTC. This encodes CASSRPGLAYNEQFF. The V and J genes are TRBV7-2 and TRBJ2-1; 9 bases line up with TRBD2. The CDR3 runs 15 residues. With V trimmed by 5 bases and J by 4 bases, 6 bases remained unmatched. The V gene's germline CDR1 is SGHTA and CDR2 FQGNSA.

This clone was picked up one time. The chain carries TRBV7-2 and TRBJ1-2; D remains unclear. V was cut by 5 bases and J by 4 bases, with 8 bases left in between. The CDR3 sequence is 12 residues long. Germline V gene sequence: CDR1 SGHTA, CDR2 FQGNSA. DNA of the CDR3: TGTGCCAGCAGCCCGGGCCCCTATGGCTACACCTTC. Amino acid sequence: CASSPGPYGYTF.

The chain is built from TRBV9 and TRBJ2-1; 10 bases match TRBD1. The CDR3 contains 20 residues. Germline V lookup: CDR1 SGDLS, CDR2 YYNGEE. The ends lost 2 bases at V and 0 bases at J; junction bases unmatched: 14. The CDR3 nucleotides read TGTGCCAGCAGCGTCGCGACAGGGGGCGTAATTAGGAGCTCCTACAATGAGCAGTTCTTC. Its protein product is CASSVATGGVIRSSYNEQFF.

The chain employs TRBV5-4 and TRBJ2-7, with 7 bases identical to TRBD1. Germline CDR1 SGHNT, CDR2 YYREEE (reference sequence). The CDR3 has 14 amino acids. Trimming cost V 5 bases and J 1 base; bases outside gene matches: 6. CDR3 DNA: TGTGCCAGCAGTCCCCAACAGGGGTCCTACGAGCAGTACTTC. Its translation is CASSPQQGSYEQYF.

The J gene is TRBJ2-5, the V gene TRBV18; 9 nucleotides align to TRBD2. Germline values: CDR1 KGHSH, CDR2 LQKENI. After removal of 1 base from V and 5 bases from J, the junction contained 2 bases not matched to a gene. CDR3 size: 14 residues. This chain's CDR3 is CASSPRTSVETQYF. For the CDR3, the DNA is TGTGCCAGCTCACCACGGACTAGCGTCGAGACCCAGTACTTC.

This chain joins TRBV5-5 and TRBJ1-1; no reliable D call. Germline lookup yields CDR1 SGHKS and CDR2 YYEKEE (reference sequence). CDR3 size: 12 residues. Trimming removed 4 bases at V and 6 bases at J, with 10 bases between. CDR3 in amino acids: CASSPQVAEAFF. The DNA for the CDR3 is TGTGCCAGCAGCCCCCAAGTGGCTGAAGCTTTCTTT.

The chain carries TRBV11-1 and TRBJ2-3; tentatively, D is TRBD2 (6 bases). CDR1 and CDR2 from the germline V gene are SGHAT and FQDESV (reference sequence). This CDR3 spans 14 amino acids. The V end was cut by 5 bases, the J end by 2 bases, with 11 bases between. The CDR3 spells CASSPDYSTDTQYF. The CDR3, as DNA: TGTGCCAGCAGCCCGGACTATTCCACAGATACGCAGTATTTT.

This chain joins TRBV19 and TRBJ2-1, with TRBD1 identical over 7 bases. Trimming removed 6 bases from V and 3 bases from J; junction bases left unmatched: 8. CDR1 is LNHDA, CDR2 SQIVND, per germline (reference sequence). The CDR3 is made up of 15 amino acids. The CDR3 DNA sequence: TGTGCCAGTAGCACGGGACAGAGTATCTACAATGAGCAGTTCTTC. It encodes CASSTGQSIYNEQFF. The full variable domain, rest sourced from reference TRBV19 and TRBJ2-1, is DGGITQSPKYLFRKEGQNVTLSCEQNLNHDAMYWYRQDPGQGLRLIYYSQIVNDFQKGDIAEGYSVSREKKESFPLTVTSAQKNPTAFYLCASSTGQSIYNEQFFGPGTRLTVL.

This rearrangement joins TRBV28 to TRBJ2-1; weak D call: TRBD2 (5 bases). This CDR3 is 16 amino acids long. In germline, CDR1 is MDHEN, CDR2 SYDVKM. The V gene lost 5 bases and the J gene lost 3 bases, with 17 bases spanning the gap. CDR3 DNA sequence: TGTGCCAGCAGTGCCCCGTTAGGGAGCCGCTACAATGAGCAGTTCTTC. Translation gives CASSAPLGSRYNEQFF. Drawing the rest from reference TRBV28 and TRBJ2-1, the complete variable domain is DVKVTQSSRYLVKRTGEKVFLECVQDMDHENMFWYRQDPGLGLRLIYFSYDVKMKEKGDIPEGYSVSREKKERFSLILESASTNQTSMYLCASSAPLGSRYNEQFFGPGTRLTVL.

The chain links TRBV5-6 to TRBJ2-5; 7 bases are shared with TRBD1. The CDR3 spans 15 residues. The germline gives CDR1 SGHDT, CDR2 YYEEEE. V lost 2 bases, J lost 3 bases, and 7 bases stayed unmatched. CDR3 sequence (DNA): TGTGCCAGCAGCTTACAGGGGATGGCAAAAGAGACCCAGTACTTC. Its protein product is CASSLQGMAKETQYF.

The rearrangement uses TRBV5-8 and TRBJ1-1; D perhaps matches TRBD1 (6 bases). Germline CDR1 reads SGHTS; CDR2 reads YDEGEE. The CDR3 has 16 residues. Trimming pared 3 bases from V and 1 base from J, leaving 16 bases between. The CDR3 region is CASSSWRAGANTEAFF. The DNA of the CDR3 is TGTGCCAGCAGCTCGTGGCGGGCAGGGGCGAACACTGAAGCTTTCTTT.

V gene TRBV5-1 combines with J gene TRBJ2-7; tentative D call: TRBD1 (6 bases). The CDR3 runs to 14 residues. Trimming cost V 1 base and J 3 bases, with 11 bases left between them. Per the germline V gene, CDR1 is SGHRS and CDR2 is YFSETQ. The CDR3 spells CASSLSLGGYEQYF. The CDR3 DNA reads TGCGCCAGCAGCTTGTCGCTAGGGGGCTACGAGCAGTACTTC.